One T cell receptor beta chain is described in this entry. This CDR3 region has 13 residues. Germline trimming cut 6 bases from V and 4 bases from J; bases unmatched to any gene: 3. This entry comes from a study of blood T cell repertoires in COVID-19. Study-level background: Sources were T cells, B-cell-depleted T cells, or PBMCs; the material itself was cDNA or gDNA.

Either two negative PCRs, clearance, or symptom resolution qualified Cohort 3 donors as recovered. In the authors' workflow: Reference gene primer amplification gave estimated nucleated cell counts. Using immunoSEQ multiplex PCR, the repertoire was profiled, and TCRdb retains in-frame clones only, with some absent. The V and J calls and clone size were taken over from that table, and D and trimming were inferred from the DNA. The table lists about 400,000 clones, roughly 87% of them singletons, with around 3% in the top ten. The sample was PBMCs or T cells enriched from blood (not recorded which). This TCR came from a woman aged 25 to 39 who had recovered from COVID-19. The V call is TRBV12-3 or TRBV12-4, the J call TRBJ2-5, with 9 bases lining up with TRBD2. The CDR3 protein is CASSYSGGETQYF. As DNA, the CDR3 is TGTGCCAGCAGCTATAGCGGGGGAGAGACCCAGTACTTC.